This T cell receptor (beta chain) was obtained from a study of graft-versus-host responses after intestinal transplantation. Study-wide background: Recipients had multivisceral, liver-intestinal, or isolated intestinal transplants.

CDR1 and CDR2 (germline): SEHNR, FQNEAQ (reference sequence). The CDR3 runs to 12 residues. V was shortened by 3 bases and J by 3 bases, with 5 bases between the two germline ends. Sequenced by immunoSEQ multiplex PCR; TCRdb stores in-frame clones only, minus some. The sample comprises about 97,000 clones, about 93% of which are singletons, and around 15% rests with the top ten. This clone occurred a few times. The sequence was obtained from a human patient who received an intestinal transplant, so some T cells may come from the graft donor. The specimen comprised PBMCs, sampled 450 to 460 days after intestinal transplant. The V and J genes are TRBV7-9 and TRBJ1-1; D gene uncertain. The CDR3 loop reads CASSFSDTEAFF. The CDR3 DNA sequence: TGTGCCAGCAGCTTCTCGGACACTGAAGCTTTCTTT.